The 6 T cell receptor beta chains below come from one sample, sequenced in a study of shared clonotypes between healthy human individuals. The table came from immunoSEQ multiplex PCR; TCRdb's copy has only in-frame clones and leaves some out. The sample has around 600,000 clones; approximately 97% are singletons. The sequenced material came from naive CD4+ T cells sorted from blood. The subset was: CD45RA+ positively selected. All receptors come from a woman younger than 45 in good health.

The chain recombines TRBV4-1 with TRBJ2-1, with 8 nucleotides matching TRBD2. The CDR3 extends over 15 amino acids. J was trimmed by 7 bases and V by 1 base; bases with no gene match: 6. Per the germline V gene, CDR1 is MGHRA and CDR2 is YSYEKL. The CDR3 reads CASSQAAGGANEQFF. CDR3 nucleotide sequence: TGCGCCAGCAGCCAAGCGGCGGGAGGTGCGAATGAGCAGTTCTTC.

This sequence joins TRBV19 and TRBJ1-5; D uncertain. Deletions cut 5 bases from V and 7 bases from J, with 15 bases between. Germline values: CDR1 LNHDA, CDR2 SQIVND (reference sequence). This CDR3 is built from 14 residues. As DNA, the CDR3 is TGTGCCAGTAGTGCAATTTGGATCCGACAGCCCCAGCATTTT. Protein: CASSAIWIRQPQHF. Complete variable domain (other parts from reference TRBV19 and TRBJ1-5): DGGITQSPKYLFRKEGQNVTLSCEQNLNHDAMYWYRQDPGQGLRLIYYSQIVNDFQKGDIAEGYSVSREKKESFPLTVTSAQKNPTAFYLCASSAIWIRQPQHFGDGTRLSIL.

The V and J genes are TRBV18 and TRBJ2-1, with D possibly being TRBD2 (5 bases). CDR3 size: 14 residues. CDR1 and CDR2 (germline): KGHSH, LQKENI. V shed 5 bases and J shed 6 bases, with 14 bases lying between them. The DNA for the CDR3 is TGTGCCAGCTCATCCCGGACTGAATCCAATGAGCAGTTCTTC. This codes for CASSSRTESNEQFF.

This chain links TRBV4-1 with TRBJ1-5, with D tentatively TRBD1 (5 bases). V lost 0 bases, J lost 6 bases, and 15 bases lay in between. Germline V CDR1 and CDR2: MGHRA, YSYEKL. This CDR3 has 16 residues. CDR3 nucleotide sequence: TGCGCCAGCAGCCAAGATCTTGTCAGGGAGGGTCAGCCCCAGCATTTT. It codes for CASSQDLVREGQPQHF.

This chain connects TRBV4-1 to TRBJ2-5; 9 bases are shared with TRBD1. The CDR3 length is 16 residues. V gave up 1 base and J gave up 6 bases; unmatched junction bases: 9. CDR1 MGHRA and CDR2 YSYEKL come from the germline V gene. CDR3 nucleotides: TGCGCCAGCAGCCAAGGGGGGGGACAGGGTCCGAAGACCCAGTACTTC. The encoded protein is CASSQGGGQGPKTQYF.

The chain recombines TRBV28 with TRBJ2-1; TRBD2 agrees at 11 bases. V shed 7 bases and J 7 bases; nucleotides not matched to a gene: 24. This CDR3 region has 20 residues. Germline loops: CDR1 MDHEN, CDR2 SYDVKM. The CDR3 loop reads CASTHPILAGGEQFRNEQFF. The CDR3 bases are TGTGCCAGCACCCACCCCATTTTAGCGGGAGGGGAGCAATTTCGTAATGAGCAGTTCTTC.